Sequencing of this T cell receptor (beta chain) was carried out in a study of cytomegalovirus exposure and HLA in healthy donors. It was with 60 Vbeta and 13 Jbeta primers that the PCR ran. The protocol was immunoSEQ multiplex PCR, while the TCRdb copy is restricted to in-frame clones and leaves out a portion. The data contain about 85,000 clones, 50% to 75% of them singletons. Study-wide findings and caveats: Apparent HLA restriction characterized most CMV-associated TCR beta chains in a later analysis. A classifier reportedly called cytomegalovirus status with high sensitivity and specificity.

Trimming left V 6 bases short and J 2 bases short, with 9 bases between. The CDR3 has 13 residues. Germline V gene data show CDR1 as SGHTA and CDR2 as FQGNSA. This clone was seen more than once but under ten times. Antigen unknown. Material for sequencing was PBMCs. The receptor was isolated from a young man in good health and CMV-seronegative. This sequence joins TRBV7-2 and TRBJ2-3; D remains unclear. The DNA for the CDR3 is TGTGCCAGCAGGCGCGCGTTCACAGATACGCAGTATTTT. Translation: CASRRAFTDTQYF.